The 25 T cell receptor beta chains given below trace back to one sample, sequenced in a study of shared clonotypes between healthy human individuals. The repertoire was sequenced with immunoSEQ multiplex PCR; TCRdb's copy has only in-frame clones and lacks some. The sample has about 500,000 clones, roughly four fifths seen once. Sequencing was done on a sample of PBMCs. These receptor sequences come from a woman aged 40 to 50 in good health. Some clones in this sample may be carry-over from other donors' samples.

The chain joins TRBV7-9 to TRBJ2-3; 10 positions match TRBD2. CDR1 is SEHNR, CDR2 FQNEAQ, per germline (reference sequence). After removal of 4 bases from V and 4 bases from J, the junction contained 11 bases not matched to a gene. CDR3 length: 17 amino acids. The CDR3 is CASSSQWLAGVADTQYF. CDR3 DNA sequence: TGTGCCAGCAGCTCACAATGGCTAGCGGGAGTGGCAGATACGCAGTATTTT. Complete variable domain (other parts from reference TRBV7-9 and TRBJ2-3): DTGVSQNPRHKITKRGQNVTFRCDPISEHNRLYWYRQTLGQGPEFLTYFQNEAQLEKSRLLSDRFSAERPKGSFSTLEIQRTEQGDSAMYLCASSSQWLAGVADTQYFGPGTRLTVL.

CDR3 bases: TGTGCCAGCAGCCGCCTAGCGGGAGCCGAGACCCAGTACTTC. This codes for CASSRLAGAETQYF. V gene TRBV14 combines with J gene TRBJ2-5, with TRBD2 identical over 10 bases. The germline CDR1 and CDR2 sequences are SGHDN and FVKESK. With V trimmed by 4 bases and J by 5 bases, 4 bases remained unmatched. This CDR3 is 14 amino acids long.

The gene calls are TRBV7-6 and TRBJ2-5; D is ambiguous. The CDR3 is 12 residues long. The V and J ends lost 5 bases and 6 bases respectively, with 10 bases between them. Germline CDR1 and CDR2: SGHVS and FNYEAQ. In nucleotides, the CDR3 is TGTGCCAGCAGCCTCTCCATTCAGACCCAGTACTTC. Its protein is CASSLSIQTQYF.

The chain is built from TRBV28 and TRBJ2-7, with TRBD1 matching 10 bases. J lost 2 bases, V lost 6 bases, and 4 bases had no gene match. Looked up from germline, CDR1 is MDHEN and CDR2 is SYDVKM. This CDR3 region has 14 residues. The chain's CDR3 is CASRYDRGPYEQYF. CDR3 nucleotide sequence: TGTGCCAGCAGATATGACAGGGGGCCCTACGAGCAGTACTTC.

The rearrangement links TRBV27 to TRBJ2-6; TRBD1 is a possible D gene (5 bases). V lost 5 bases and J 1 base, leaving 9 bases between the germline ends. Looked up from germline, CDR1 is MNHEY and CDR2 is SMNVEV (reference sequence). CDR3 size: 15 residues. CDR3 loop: CASSDRMSGANVLTF. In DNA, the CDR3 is TGTGCCAGCAGTGACAGAATGTCTGGGGCCAACGTCCTGACTTTC.

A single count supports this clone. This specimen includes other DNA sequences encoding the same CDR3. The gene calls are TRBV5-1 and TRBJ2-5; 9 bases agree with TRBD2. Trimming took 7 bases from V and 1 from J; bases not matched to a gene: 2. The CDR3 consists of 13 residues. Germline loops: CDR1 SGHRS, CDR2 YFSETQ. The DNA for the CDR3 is TGCGCCAGCTCTAGCGGGGCCCAAGAGACCCAGTACTTC. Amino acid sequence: CASSSGAQETQYF.

Here the CDR3 reads CASSLPGGTYEQYF. DNA for the CDR3: TGTGCCAGCAGTTTACCGGGGGGCACCTACGAGCAGTACTTC. This chain links TRBV28 with TRBJ2-7, with D perhaps matching TRBD2 (7 bases). This CDR3 has 14 amino acids. Trimming removed 2 bases at V and 2 bases at J, with 10 bases between. The germline CDR1 and CDR2 sequences are MDHEN and SYDVKM.

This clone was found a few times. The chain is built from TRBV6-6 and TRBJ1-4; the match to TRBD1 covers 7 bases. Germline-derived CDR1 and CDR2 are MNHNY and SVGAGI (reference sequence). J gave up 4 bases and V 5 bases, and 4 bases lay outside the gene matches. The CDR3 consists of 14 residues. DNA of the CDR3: TGTGCCAGCAGTCCAGGGACAGTTAATGAAAAACTGTTTTTT. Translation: CASSPGTVNEKLFF.

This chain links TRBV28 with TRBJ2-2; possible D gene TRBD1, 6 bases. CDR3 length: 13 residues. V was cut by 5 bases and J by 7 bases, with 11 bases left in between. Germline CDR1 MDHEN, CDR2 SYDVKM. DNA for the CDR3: TGTGCCAGCAGTATACAGGGTGGCGGGGAGCTGTTTTTT. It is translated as CASSIQGGGELFF.

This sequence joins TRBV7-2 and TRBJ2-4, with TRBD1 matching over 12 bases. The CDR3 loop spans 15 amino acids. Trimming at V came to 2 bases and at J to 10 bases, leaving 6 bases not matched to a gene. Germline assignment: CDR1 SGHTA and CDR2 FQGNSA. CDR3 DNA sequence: TGTGCCAGCAGCTTAATCCCGGGACAGGGGGCGATTCAGTACTTC. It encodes CASSLIPGQGAIQYF.

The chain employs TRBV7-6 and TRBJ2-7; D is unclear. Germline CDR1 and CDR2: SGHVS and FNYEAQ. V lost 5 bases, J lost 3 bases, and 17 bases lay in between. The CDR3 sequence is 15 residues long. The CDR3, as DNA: TGTGCCAGCAGCGCACAGATCTCCACCAACTACGAGCAGTACTTC. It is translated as CASSAQISTNYEQYF.

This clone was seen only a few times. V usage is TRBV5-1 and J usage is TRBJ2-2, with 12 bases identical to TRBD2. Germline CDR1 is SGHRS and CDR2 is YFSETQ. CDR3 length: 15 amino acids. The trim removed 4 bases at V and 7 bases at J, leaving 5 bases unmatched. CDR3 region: CASSPSGRADGELFF. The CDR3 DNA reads TGCGCCAGCAGCCCTAGCGGGAGGGCCGACGGGGAGCTGTTTTTT.

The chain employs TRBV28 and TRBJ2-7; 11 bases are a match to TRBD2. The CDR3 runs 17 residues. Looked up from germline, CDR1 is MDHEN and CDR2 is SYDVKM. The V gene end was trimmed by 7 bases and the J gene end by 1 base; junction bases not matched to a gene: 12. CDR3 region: CASTRTSGRGRSYEQYF. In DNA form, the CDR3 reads TGTGCCAGCACCCGAACTAGCGGGAGAGGTAGGTCCTACGAGCAGTACTTC.

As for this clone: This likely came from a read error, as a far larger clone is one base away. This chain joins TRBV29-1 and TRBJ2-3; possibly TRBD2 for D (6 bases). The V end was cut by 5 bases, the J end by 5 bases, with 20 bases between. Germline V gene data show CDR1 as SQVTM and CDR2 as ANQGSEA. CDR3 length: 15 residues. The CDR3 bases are TGCAGCGTTCATGGGGCTAGCGATTTGGGAGATACGCAGTATTTT. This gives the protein CSVHGASDLGDTQYF.

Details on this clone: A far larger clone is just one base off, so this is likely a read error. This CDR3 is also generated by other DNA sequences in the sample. The CDR3, as DNA: TGTGCCAGCAGCCTGAGTGGGACTAATTACGGGGAGCTGTTTTTT. Translating gives CASSLSGTNYGELFF. This chain connects TRBV5-6 to TRBJ2-2, with 7 nucleotides matching TRBD2. The trim removed 4 bases at V and 7 bases at J, leaving 10 bases unmatched. The CDR3 is 15 residues long. The germline gives CDR1 SGHDT, CDR2 YYEEEE. The full variable domain, completed using reference TRBV5-6 and TRBJ2-2, is DAGVTQSPTHLIKTRGQQVTLRCSPKSGHDTVSWYQQALGQGPQFIFQYYEEEERQRGNFPDRFSGHQFPNYSSELNVNALLLGDSALYLCASSLSGTNYGELFFGEGSRLTVL.

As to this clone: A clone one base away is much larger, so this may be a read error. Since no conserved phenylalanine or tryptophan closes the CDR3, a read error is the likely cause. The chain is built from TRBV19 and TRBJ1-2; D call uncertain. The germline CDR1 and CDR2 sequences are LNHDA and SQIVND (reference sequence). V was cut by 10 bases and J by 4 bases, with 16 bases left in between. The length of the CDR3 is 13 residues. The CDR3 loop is CATRTDEPYGYTL. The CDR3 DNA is TGTGCCACGAGGACGGACGAGCCCTATGGCTACACCCTC.

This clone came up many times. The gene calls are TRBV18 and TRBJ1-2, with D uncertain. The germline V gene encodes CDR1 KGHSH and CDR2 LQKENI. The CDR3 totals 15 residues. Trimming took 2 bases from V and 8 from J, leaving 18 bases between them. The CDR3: CASSPTSPERGGYTF. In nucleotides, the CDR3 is TGTGCCAGCTCACCAACGAGCCCCGAGAGAGGGGGCTACACCTTC.

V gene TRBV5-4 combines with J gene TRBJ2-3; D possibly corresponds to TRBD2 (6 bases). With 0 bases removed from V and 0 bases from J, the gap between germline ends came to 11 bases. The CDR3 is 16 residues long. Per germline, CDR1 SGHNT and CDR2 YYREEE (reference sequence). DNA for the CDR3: TGTGCCAGCAGCTTGGGAGAGACTAGAAGCACAGATACGCAGTATTTT. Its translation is CASSLGETRSTDTQYF.

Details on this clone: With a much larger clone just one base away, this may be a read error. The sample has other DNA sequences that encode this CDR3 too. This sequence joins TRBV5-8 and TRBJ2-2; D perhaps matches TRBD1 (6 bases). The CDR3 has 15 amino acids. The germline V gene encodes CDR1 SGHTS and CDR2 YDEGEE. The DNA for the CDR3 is TGCGCCAGCAGCTTGGGGGTGACAGGTACCGGGGAGCTGTTTTTT. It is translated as CASSLGVTGTGELFF.

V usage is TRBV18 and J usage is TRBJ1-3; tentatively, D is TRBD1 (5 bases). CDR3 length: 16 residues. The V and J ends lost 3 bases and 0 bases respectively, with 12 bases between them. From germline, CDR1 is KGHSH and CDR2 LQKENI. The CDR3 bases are TGTGCCAGCTCACCGAGGACGGGGGACTCTGGAAACACCATATATTTT. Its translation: CASSPRTGDSGNTIYF.

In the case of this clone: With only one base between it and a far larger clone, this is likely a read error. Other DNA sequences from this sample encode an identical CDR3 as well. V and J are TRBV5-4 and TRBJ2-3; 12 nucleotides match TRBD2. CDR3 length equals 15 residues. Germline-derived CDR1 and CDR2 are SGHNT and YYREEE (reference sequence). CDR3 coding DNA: TGTGCCAGCAGCTATCTAGCGGGAGGGGCAGACACGCAGTATTTT. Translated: CASSYLAGGADTQYF.

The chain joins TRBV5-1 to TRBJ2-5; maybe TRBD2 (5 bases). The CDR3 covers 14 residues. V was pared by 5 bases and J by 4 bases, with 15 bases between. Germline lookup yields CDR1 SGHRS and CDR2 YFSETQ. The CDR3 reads CASSEASIGETQYF. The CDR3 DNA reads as TGCGCCAGCAGTGAGGCTAGCATTGGAGAGACCCAGTACTTC.

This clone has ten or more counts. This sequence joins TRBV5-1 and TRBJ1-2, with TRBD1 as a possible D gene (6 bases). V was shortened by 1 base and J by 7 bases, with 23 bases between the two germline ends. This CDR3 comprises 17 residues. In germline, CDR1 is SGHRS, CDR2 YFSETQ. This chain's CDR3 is CASSLPLQQGIGSGYTF. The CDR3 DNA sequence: TGCGCCAGCAGCTTGCCCCTTCAACAGGGAATTGGAAGTGGCTACACCTTC.

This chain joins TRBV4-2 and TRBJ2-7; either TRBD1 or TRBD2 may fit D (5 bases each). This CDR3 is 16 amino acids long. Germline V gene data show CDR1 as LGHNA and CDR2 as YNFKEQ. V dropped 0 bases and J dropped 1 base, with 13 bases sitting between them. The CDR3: CASSQEAAGQSYEQYF. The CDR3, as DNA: TGTGCCAGCAGCCAAGAAGCGGCAGGGCAATCCTACGAGCAGTACTTC.

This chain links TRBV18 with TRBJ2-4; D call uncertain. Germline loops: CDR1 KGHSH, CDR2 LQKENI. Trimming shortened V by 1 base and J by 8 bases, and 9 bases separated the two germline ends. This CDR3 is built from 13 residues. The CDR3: CASSPQGWDIQYF. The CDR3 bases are TGTGCCAGCTCACCACAGGGTTGGGACATTCAGTACTTC.